A selection of T cell receptor beta chains follows, all from one sample in a study of human T cells and chemical hapten exposure. TCRdb reprocessed the RACE reads with MiXCR, giving one entry per CDR3 protein. The sample has roughly 82,000 distinct CDR3 sequences, around 11% seen once. The starting material was whole blood, obtained in connection with sensitization to the hapten diphenylcyclopropenone (DPC). Receptors were obtained from a woman aged 60-70 years with alopecia areata. Some clones in this sample may be carry-over from other donors' samples. Each CDR3 is given with its conserved first and last residue.

>TRBJ2-1|TRBV9
CASGPILAAGVNEQFF
>TRBJ2-4|TRBV11-2
CASSFGGQIQYF
>TRBJ2-6|TRBV12-3/TRBV12-4
CASSWTYSGANVLTF
>TRBJ2-3|TRBV7-9
CASSFGSTDTQYF
>TRBJ1-1|TRBV29-1
CSVEEYGRAEAFF
>TRBJ1-1|TRBV5-6
CASSSDRRGAFF
>TRBJ2-2|TRBV5-6
CASSFEQSFTGELFF
>TRBJ2-4|TRBV9
CASSPVRGRDIQYF
>TRBJ1-1|TRBV12-3/TRBV12-4
CASSLVNTEAFF
>TRBJ1-1|TRBV29-1
CSVGREATEAFF
>TRBJ1-1|TRBV5-1
CASSLTNRDRAFF
>TRBJ2-5|TRBV7-9
CASSRREETQYF
>TRBJ2-1|TRBV9
CASSGGTWGFNEQFF
>TRBJ2-1|TRBV27
CASSLTSGSAYNEQFF
>TRBJ2-2|TRBV12-3/TRBV12-4
CAVGNEAGELFF
>TRBJ1-5|TRBV2
CASSEGAGWGNQPQHF
>TRBJ2-3|TRBV5-6
CASSLRLAGSTDTQYF
>TRBJ2-7|TRBV6-5
CASRPRLSTYEQYF
>TRBJ1-1|TRBV20-1
CSARTGLGTEAFF
>TRBJ2-4|TRBV9
CASSDRGRIQYF
>TRBJ2-1|TRBV18
CASSANPGGVDNEQFF
>TRBJ2-1|TRBV3-1
CASSRLAGGLPPEQFF
>TRBJ2-5|TRBV18
CASSPLATSGGPGGWAQYF
>TRBJ2-1|TRBV7-8
CASSSRVRGEQFF
>TRBJ2-5|TRBV6-5
CASREKNQETQYF
>TRBJ1-4|TRBV28
CASSLSAEKLFF
>TRBJ1-5|TRBV6-5
CASSYAGTGNQPQHF
>TRBJ1-1|TRBV29-1
CSVETNKNTEAFF
>TRBJ2-1|TRBV5-1
CASSFARASYNEQFF
>TRBJ2-1|TRBV5-8
CAGPKQGLNEQFF
>TRBJ2-6|TRBV5-1
CASSLVGRPGSSGANVLTF
>TRBJ2-2|TRBV27
CASSRGDRGYTGELFF
>TRBJ1-5|TRBV19
CASSITDSQPQHF
>TRBJ1-1|TRBV29-1
CSGKSGQGAEAFF
>TRBJ1-5|TRBV5-1
CASSLGLTGGNQPQHF
>TRBJ1-1|TRBV11-2
CASSWGPLNTEAFF
>TRBJ1-1|TRBV7-2
CASSPRGWTEAFF
>TRBJ2-3|TRBV10-3
CAISERGGGHKSTDTQYF
>TRBJ2-5|TRBV5-1
CASSPEAGETQYF
>TRBJ2-3|TRBV7-2
CASSQRTGGLDTQYF
>TRBJ1-1|TRBV2
CASSENAHTEAFF